The following is a T cell receptor beta chain sequence with its context. Authors' methods: How many nucleated cells were present was estimated from reference gene primer amplification. The method was immunoSEQ multiplex PCR; TCRdb's version includes in-frame clones alone and lacks a portion of them. V and J calls plus clone size are reproduced from that table; the DNA served to infer D and trimming. The table has about 270,000 clones, approximately 86% seen once; the top ten hold under 3%. This record comes from a study of blood T cell repertoires in COVID-19. The specimen was PBMCs or T cells enriched from blood (not recorded which). This TCR came from a woman between 18 and 29 years old who had recovered from COVID-19.

The CDR3 protein is CASSVVQSGLDTQYF. CDR3 bases: TGTGCCAGCAGCGTAGTACAGAGCGGCTTAGATACGCAGTATTTT. The chain uses TRBV9 and TRBJ2-3; maybe TRBD2 (5 bases). The CDR3 extends over 15 amino acids. The V end was cut by 0 bases, the J end by 5 bases, with 13 bases between. Germline V gene data show CDR1 as SGDLS and CDR2 as YYNGEE.